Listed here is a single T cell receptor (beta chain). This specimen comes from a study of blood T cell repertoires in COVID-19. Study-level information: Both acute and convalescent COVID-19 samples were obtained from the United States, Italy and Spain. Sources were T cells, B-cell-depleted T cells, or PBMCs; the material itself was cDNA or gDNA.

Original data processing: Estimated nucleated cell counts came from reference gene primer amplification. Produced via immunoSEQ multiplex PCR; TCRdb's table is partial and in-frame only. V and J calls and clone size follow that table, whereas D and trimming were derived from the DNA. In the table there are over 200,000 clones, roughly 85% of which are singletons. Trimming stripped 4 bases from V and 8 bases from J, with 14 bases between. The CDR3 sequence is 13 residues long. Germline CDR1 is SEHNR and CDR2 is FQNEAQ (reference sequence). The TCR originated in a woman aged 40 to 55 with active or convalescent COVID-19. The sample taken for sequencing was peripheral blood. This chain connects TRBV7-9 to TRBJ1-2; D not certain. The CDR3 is CASSSPLRRGYTF. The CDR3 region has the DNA TGTGCCAGCAGCTCCCCGCTTCGGAGGGGCTACACCTTC.